This T cell receptor beta chain was sequenced in a study of Ad26.COV2.S vaccination and SARS-CoV-2 variants. Looking at the study overall: In the COV1001 trial, the donor was in the Ad26.COV2.S arm.

The sample's treatment: approximately 18 received Ad26.COV2.S at low or high dose, single or two shots; 5 received placebo; per-sample allocation not given. Samples were taken on day 63 after the first vaccine or placebo injection. In Boston, an adult donor aged 18-55 years took part. Sequenced by immunoSEQ multiplex PCR; TCRdb stores in-frame clones only, minus some. The sample records under 400,000 clones, roughly 84% being singletons. Overall study findings and caveats: While placebo recipients had lower spike-specific TCR breadth, vaccine recipients had more. Reports say spike-specific CD8+ and CD4+ T cell responses covered substantial breadth after vaccination.

A remark on this clone: Its target is not known.

The CDR3 spans 16 residues. Trimming took 0 bases from V and 5 from J; bases not matched to a gene: 8. Germline-derived CDR1 and CDR2 are LNHDA and SQIVND (reference sequence). This clonotype was sampled from a person between 18 and 59 years old who received the Ad26.COV2.S COVID-19 vaccine or a placebo. The chain recombines TRBV19 with TRBJ1-2; the match to TRBD1 covers 8 bases. This specimen consisted of peripheral blood, obtained in a trial of Ad26.COV2.S vaccine versus placebo. The CDR3 DNA sequence: TGTGCCAGTAGTATAGAAGCCCATGGACAGGGATATGGCTACACCTTC. Translation: CASSIEAHGQGYGYTF. The variable domain in full, with the rest retrieved from reference TRBV19 and TRBJ1-2, is DGGITQSPKYLFRKEGQNVTLSCEQNLNHDAMYWYRQDPGQGLRLIYYSQIVNDFQKGDIAEGYSVSREKKESFPLTVTSAQKNPTAFYLCASSIEAHGQGYGYTFGSGTRLTVV.